A selection of T cell receptor beta chains follows, all from one sample in a study of T-cell memory formation after mild COVID-19. In TCRdb, the 5' RACE reads were re-called with MiXCR into one record per CDR3 protein. The sample records about 350,000 distinct CDR3 sequences, roughly 13% being singletons. Sequencing was performed on PBMCs or a T cell subset sorted from them (not recorded which). The receptors were gathered from a man aged 18 to 30 who had mild COVID-19 (a few samples of this study predate the infection). Cell type and time point are not known. Both conserved end residues are part of each CDR3. A D gene is named only where the DNA matches it firmly. Size is stated for part of the rows, as once, few or many counts, or as a class when the clone is expanded.

d_gene: -; abundance: few; v_gene: TRBV7-2; j_gene: TRBJ2-3; CDR3nt: TGTGCCAGCAGCTTTCGCGGGAGAACCGGGGGCCCGGATACGCAGTATTTT; CDR3aa: CASSFRGRTGGPDTQYF
d_gene: TRBD2; abundance: -; v_gene: TRBV30; j_gene: TRBJ2-3; CDR3nt: TGTGCCTGGGGCACTAGCGGGGGGATCGATACGCAGTATTTT; CDR3aa: CAWGTSGGIDTQYF
d_gene: -; abundance: -; v_gene: TRBV7-9; j_gene: TRBJ2-3; CDR3nt: TGTGCCAGCAGCTTCGCAGGTCGATCAGATACGCAGTATTTT; CDR3aa: CASSFAGRSDTQYF
d_gene: -; abundance: few; v_gene: TRBV7-9; j_gene: TRBJ2-2; CDR3nt: TGTGCCAGCAGCTCCTCAGGCGCCCGGGAGCTGTTTTTT; CDR3aa: CASSSSGARELFF
d_gene: -; abundance: few; v_gene: TRBV5-1; j_gene: TRBJ2-6; CDR3nt: TGCGCCAGCAGCTTGCCTCAGGGGGGGGCCAACGTCCTGACTTTC; CDR3aa: CASSLPQGGANVLTF
d_gene: -; abundance: -; v_gene: TRBV2; j_gene: TRBJ1-2; CDR3nt: TGTGCCAGCAGTGAGGGGCCTAATGGCTACACCTTC; CDR3aa: CASSEGPNGYTF
d_gene: -; abundance: -; v_gene: TRBV7-9; j_gene: TRBJ2-3; CDR3nt: TGTGCCAGCAGCTTCGGTTTCGACACAGATACGCAGTATTTT; CDR3aa: CASSFGFDTDTQYF
d_gene: -; abundance: few; v_gene: TRBV6-5; j_gene: TRBJ1-2; CDR3nt: TGTGCCAGCAGTTACCGGTGGGCGAATGGCTACACCTTC; CDR3aa: CASSYRWANGYTF
d_gene: TRBD2; abundance: -; v_gene: TRBV11-1; j_gene: TRBJ2-1; CDR3nt: TGTGCCAGCAGCTTTTCGGGCGGGAGCCACGACAATGAGCAGTTCTTC; CDR3aa: CASSFSGGSHDNEQFF
d_gene: TRBD2; abundance: few; v_gene: TRBV7-2; j_gene: TRBJ2-1; CDR3nt: TGTGCCAGCAGCGCCAGCGGGGGGTTCTACAATGAGCAGTTCTTC; CDR3aa: CASSASGGFYNEQFF
d_gene: -; abundance: -; v_gene: TRBV7-9; j_gene: TRBJ2-5; CDR3nt: TGTGCCAGCACCCCGGACGGGAGCGAGACCCAGTACTTC; CDR3aa: CASTPDGSETQYF
d_gene: TRBD1; abundance: -; v_gene: TRBV10-3; j_gene: TRBJ1-1; CDR3nt: TGTGCCATCAGCAGGACAGGGGTGAGCACTGAAGCTTTCTTT; CDR3aa: CAISRTGVSTEAFF
d_gene: TRBD2; abundance: many; v_gene: TRBV5-1; j_gene: TRBJ2-1; CDR3nt: TGCGCCAGCAGACCTTCCCCGGGACTAGCGGAAACATTC; CDR3aa: CASRPSPGLAETF
d_gene: TRBD2; abundance: few; v_gene: TRBV9; j_gene: TRBJ2-1; CDR3nt: TGTGCCAGCAGCCCGGGGGGACTCGCCTACAATGAGCAGTTCTTC; CDR3aa: CASSPGGLAYNEQFF
d_gene: -; abundance: few; v_gene: TRBV20-1; j_gene: TRBJ2-5; CDR3nt: TGCAGTGCTAGTTTGACGGGCCGGCTAGAGACCCAGTACTTC; CDR3aa: CSASLTGRLETQYF
d_gene: TRBD1; abundance: -; v_gene: TRBV12-3/TRBV12-4; j_gene: TRBJ1-4; CDR3nt: TGTGCCAGCAGTTTCGGGCAGGGGGGTGAAAAACTGTTTTTT; CDR3aa: CASSFGQGGEKLFF
d_gene: TRBD2; abundance: -; v_gene: TRBV7-2; j_gene: TRBJ2-1; CDR3nt: TGTGCCAGCAGCTTTAGCGGGGGGGTATACAATGAGCAGTTCTTC; CDR3aa: CASSFSGGVYNEQFF
d_gene: -; abundance: few; v_gene: TRBV7-9; j_gene: TRBJ1-2; CDR3nt: TGTGCCAGCAGCTTGGTGAGGCAGAGAGCTAACTATGGCTACACCTTC; CDR3aa: CASSLVRQRANYGYTF
d_gene: TRBD1; abundance: few; v_gene: TRBV7-8; j_gene: TRBJ1-2; CDR3nt: TGTGCCAGCAGCTGGGACAGGTACCCTGGCTATGGCTACACCTTC; CDR3aa: CASSWDRYPGYGYTF
d_gene: -; abundance: -; v_gene: TRBV24-1; j_gene: TRBJ2-1; CDR3nt: TGTGCCACCAGTTCCGGGCCCGCGACTGGATACAATGAGCAGTTCTTC; CDR3aa: CATSSGPATGYNEQFF
d_gene: -; abundance: -; v_gene: TRBV7-9; j_gene: TRBJ1-4; CDR3nt: TGTGCCAGCAGCCCCGGGACAAGGGGGGAAAAACTGTTTTTT; CDR3aa: CASSPGTRGEKLFF
d_gene: -; abundance: -; v_gene: TRBV5-5; j_gene: TRBJ2-7; CDR3nt: TGTGCCAGCACCCTCCTAGCCGGGGATGGCTACGAGCAGTACTTC; CDR3aa: CASTLLAGDGYEQYF
d_gene: TRBD1; abundance: -; v_gene: TRBV7-3; j_gene: TRBJ2-3; CDR3nt: TGTGCCAGCAGATCCGGGACAGGAGCAGATACGCAGTATTTT; CDR3aa: CASRSGTGADTQYF
d_gene: -; abundance: -; v_gene: TRBV12-3/TRBV12-4; j_gene: TRBJ1-4; CDR3nt: TGTGCCAGCAGTTCGGGACGGCAGAAGAATGAAAAACTGTTTTTT; CDR3aa: CASSSGRQKNEKLFF
d_gene: TRBD1; abundance: -; v_gene: TRBV29-1; j_gene: TRBJ2-5; CDR3nt: TGCAGCGCCGGACAGGATAAAGAGACCCAGTACTTC; CDR3aa: CSAGQDKETQYF
d_gene: -; abundance: many; v_gene: TRBV9; j_gene: TRBJ2-1; CDR3nt: TGTGCCAGCAGCCCAAGAGGGCTAGGAGCCTACAATGAGCAGTTCTTC; CDR3aa: CASSPRGLGAYNEQFF
d_gene: TRBD1; abundance: -; v_gene: TRBV5-6; j_gene: TRBJ1-2; CDR3nt: TGTTCCAGCAGCGAGGACAGGGGCTATGGCTACACCTTC; CDR3aa: CSSSEDRGYGYTF
d_gene: -; abundance: few; v_gene: TRBV7-9; j_gene: TRBJ1-3; CDR3nt: TGTGCCAGCGGGGCCGCCTCTGGAAACACCATATATTTT; CDR3aa: CASGAASGNTIYF